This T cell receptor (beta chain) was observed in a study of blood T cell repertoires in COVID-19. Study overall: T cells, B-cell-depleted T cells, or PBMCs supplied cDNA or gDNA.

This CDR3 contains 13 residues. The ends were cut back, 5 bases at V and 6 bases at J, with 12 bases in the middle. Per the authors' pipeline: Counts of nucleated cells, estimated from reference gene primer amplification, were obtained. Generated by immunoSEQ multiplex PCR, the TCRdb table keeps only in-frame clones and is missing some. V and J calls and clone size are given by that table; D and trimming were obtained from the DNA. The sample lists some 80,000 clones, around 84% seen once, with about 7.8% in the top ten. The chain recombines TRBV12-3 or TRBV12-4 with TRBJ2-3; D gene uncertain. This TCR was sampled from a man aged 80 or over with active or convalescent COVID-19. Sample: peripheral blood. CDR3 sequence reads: CASSTHPKDTQYF. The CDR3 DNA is TGTGCCAGCAGTACACACCCAAAGGATACGCAGTATTTT.